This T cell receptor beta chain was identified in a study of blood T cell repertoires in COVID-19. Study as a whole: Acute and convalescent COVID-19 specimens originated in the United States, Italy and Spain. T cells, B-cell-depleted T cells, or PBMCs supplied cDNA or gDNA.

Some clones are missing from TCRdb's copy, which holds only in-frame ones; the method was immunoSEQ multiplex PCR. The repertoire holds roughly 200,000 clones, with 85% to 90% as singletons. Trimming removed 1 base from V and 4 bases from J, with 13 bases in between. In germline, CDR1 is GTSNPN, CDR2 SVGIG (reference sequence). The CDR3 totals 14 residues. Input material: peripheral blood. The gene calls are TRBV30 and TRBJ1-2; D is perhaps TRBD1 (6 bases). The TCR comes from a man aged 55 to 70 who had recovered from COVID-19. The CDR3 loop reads CAWSDRAPLYGYTF. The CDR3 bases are TGTGCCTGGAGTGACAGGGCCCCACTCTATGGCTACACCTTC.